These 21 T cell receptor beta chains were sequenced from one sample in a study of shared clonotypes between healthy human individuals. Repertoires were generated with immunoSEQ multiplex PCR, while TCRdb's copy carries only in-frame clones and drops some. The top ten clones hold over 12% of a sample with about 100,000 clones, more than 45% of them seen once. Sequencing was performed on PBMCs. These receptors all come from a woman aged 40 to 55 in good health. Some clones in this sample may be carry-over from other donors' samples.

The chain is built from TRBV28 and TRBJ2-7; 8 nucleotides agree with TRBD2. The germline V gene encodes CDR1 MDHEN and CDR2 SYDVKM. The CDR3 is made up of 11 amino acids. The V gene end was trimmed by 3 bases and the J gene end by 11 bases; junction bases not matched to a gene: 3. CDR3 bases: TGTGCCAGCAGTTTCGCGGGAGGAGAGTACTTC. This gives the protein CASSFAGGEYF.

The chain carries TRBV6-1 and TRBJ2-1; perhaps TRBD1 as D (5 bases). The V end was cut by 7 bases, the J end by 1 base, with 11 bases between. The CDR3 is 14 amino acids. CDR1 and CDR2 (germline): MNHNS, SASEGT. CDR3 DNA: TGTGCCAGCACTCTTGGGGCTTCCTACAATGAGCAGTTCTTC. Translated: CASTLGASYNEQFF.

This clone appeared once. The chain combines TRBV30 with TRBJ2-5; D is perhaps TRBD2 (6 bases). CDR1 and CDR2 (germline): GTSNPN, SVGIG (reference sequence). The CDR3 runs 13 residues. Trimming shortened V by 4 bases and J by 11 bases, and 20 bases separated the two germline ends. The CDR3 loop is CAWTRGLSYGQYF. The CDR3 DNA follows: TGTGCCTGGACCCGGGGACTTTCCTACGGGCAGTACTTC.

The chain joins TRBV27 to TRBJ1-3, with a weak D call TRBD1 (6 bases). From germline, CDR1 is MNHEY and CDR2 SMNVEV (reference sequence). This CDR3 has 14 amino acids. V was trimmed by 5 bases and J by 3 bases, leaving 11 bases between them. CDR3 sequence reads: CASSTTGYGNTIYF. The CDR3 region has the DNA TGTGCCAGCAGTACCACAGGGTATGGAAACACCATATATTTT.

The chain links TRBV5-1 to TRBJ1-2, with a weak D call TRBD1 (6 bases). From germline, CDR1 is SGHRS and CDR2 YFSETQ. This CDR3 contains 14 residues. V was shortened by 3 bases and J by 0 bases, with 9 bases between the two germline ends. CDR3 amino acids: CASSSDSPNYGYTF. The DNA of the CDR3 is TGCGCCAGCAGCTCGGACAGCCCTAACTATGGCTACACCTTC.

The chain carries TRBV6-4 and TRBJ2-1, with TRBD2 matching over 7 bases. Germline CDR1 reads MRHNA; CDR2 reads SNTAGT. V was clipped by 0 bases and J by 4 bases; unmatched bases: 6. The CDR3 length is 16 residues. The CDR3 protein is CASSDSLAATYNEQFF. The CDR3 nucleotides are TGTGCCAGCAGTGACTCCCTAGCGGCCACTTACAATGAGCAGTTCTTC.

Remarks on this clone: This likely stems from a read error, as it lies one base from a far larger clone. The chain couples TRBV4-1 to TRBJ2-5, with 13 positions matching TRBD2. CDR1 and CDR2 (germline): MGHRA, YSYEKL. The CDR3 is 16 residues long. The CDR3: CASRRTSGSGQETQHF. The CDR3 DNA sequence: TGCGCCAGCAGGCGGACTAGCGGGAGTGGCCAAGAGACCCAGCACTTC.

This clone was seen only a few times. The chain recombines TRBV30 with TRBJ2-7; D is perhaps TRBD1 or TRBD2 (5 bases each). The CDR3 length is 12 residues. V was shortened by 4 bases and J by 2 bases, with 9 bases between the two germline ends. Germline V gene sequence: CDR1 GTSNPN, CDR2 SVGIG (reference sequence). The CDR3 sequence is CAWNGATYEQYF. CDR3 in DNA: TGTGCCTGGAACGGGGCCACCTACGAGCAGTACTTC.

The sample holds many counts of this clone. CDR3 DNA: TGTGCCAGCAGCCCCCGGGACATTCGCACAGATACGCAGTATTTT. Its translation: CASSPRDIRTDTQYF. The chain uses TRBV7-9 and TRBJ2-3, with a possible D match to TRBD1 (6 bases). Germline assignment: CDR1 SEHNR and CDR2 FQNEAQ (reference sequence). Trimming cost V 5 bases and J 1 base, with 13 bases left between them. The CDR3 covers 15 residues.

This clone has only a few counts. This chain connects TRBV7-8 to TRBJ2-7; D uncertain. CDR3 size: 15 residues. Trimming pared 1 base from V and 0 bases from J, leaving 10 bases between. The germline CDR1 and CDR2 sequences are SGHVS and FQNEAQ. DNA for the CDR3: TGTGCCAGCAGCTTAGGTCGCCGGGTCTCCTACGAGCAGTACTTC. The encoded protein is CASSLGRRVSYEQYF.

This clone has a handful of counts. The chain carries TRBV18 and TRBJ1-3; no clear D gene. This CDR3 contains 15 residues. The germline V gene has CDR1 KGHSH and CDR2 LQKENI. With 0 bases removed from V and 0 bases from J, the gap between germline ends came to 6 bases. CDR3 DNA sequence: TGTGCCAGCTCACCACCCAGTCTCTCTGGAAACACCATATATTTT. This codes for CASSPPSLSGNTIYF.

The chain carries TRBV27 and TRBJ1-5; D possibly corresponds to TRBD1 (5 bases). V lost 5 bases and J 4 bases, leaving 15 bases between the germline ends. This CDR3 region has 15 residues. Per germline, CDR1 MNHEY and CDR2 SMNVEV (reference sequence). As DNA, the CDR3 is TGTGCCAGCAGTCCCGGGGCTGGAGGGAATCAGCCCCAGCATTTT. It is translated as CASSPGAGGNQPQHF.

In the case of this clone: A far larger clone is just one base off, so this is likely a read error. The chain links TRBV9 to TRBJ2-7; TRBD2 is a possible D gene (6 bases). The germline V gene encodes CDR1 SGDLS and CDR2 YYNGEE. This CDR3 has 16 residues. CDR3 loop: CASSVGLAATTGEQCF. The CDR3, as DNA: TGTGCCAGCAGCGTAGGTCTGGCGGCCACTACGGGGGAGCAGTGCTTC.

DNA for the CDR3: TGTGCCAGCAGCGTAGGAGGGATTGGAGGCTACACCTTC. Residues: CASSVGGIGGYTF. V gene TRBV9 combines with J gene TRBJ1-2; D not resolved. Trimming shortened V by 0 bases and J by 8 bases, and 11 bases separated the two germline ends. Germline V lookup: CDR1 SGDLS, CDR2 YYNGEE. CDR3 size: 13 residues. Full variable domain (rest looked up from reference TRBV9 and TRBJ1-2): DSGVTQTPKHLITATGQRVTLRCSPRSGDLSVYWYQQSLDQGLQFLIQYYNGEERAKGNILERFSAQQFPDLHSELNLSSLELGDSALYFCASSVGGIGGYTFGSGTRLTVV.

CDR3 protein: CASSLELDLGETQYF. As DNA, the CDR3 is TGCGCCAGCAGCTTGGAATTGGACCTCGGAGAGACCCAGTACTTC. The gene calls are TRBV5-1 and TRBJ2-5; the D is unclear. The CDR3 is 15 residues long. Germline lookup yields CDR1 SGHRS and CDR2 YFSETQ. V lost 0 bases and J 4 bases, leaving 13 bases between the germline ends.

The rearrangement joins TRBV2 to TRBJ2-5; D is possibly TRBD1 or TRBD2 (5 bases each). V shed 8 bases and J shed 1 base, with 11 bases lying between them. CDR3 length: 13 amino acids. Germline lookup yields CDR1 SNHLY and CDR2 FYNNEI. The CDR3 here is CASSERGQETQYF. Written as DNA, the CDR3 is TGTGCCAGCTCAGAGAGGGGCCAAGAGACCCAGTACTTC.

The sample holds one count of this clone. This likely came from a read error, as a far larger clone is one base away. Since no conserved phenylalanine or tryptophan closes the CDR3, a read error is the likely cause. The chain carries TRBV20-1 and TRBJ2-7, with D uncertain. This CDR3 contains 11 residues. The germline gives CDR1 DFQATT, CDR2 SNEGSKA (reference sequence). The germline V and J ends were trimmed by 3 bases and 3 bases, with 6 bases remaining between them. DNA of the CDR3: TGCAGTGCTAGTGTCAACTACGAGCAGTACCTC. Encoded protein: CSASVNYEQYL.

This clone was seen only a few times. This sample includes further DNA sequences coding for the same CDR3. The rearrangement links TRBV30 to TRBJ2-7, with D hard to call. Trimming removed 3 bases from V and 4 bases from J, with 7 bases in between. Germline-derived CDR1 and CDR2 are GTSNPN and SVGIG (reference sequence). The CDR3 totals 11 residues. The CDR3 DNA reads as TGTGCCTGGAGCGCCGGGTACGAGCAGTACTTC. It encodes CAWSAGYEQYF. Supplemented by reference TRBV30 and TRBJ2-7, the full variable domain reads SQTIHQWPATLVQPVGSPLSLECTVEGTSNPNLYWYRQAAGRGLQLLFYSVGIGQISSEVPQNLSASRPQDRQFILSSKKLLLSDSGFYLCAWSAGYEQYFGPGTRLTVT.

This chain links TRBV7-7 with TRBJ2-5; the D gene could be TRBD1 or TRBD2 (7 bases each). V was pared by 5 bases and J by 5 bases, with 12 bases between. Germline-derived CDR1 and CDR2 are SSHAT and FNYEAQ (reference sequence). The CDR3 spans 13 residues. The CDR3, as DNA: TGTGCCAGCAGCCCCCAGGGGGGGGAGACCCAGTACTTC. Protein product: CASSPQGGETQYF. The full variable domain, its missing parts supplied by reference TRBV7-7 and TRBJ2-5, is GAGVSQSPRYKVTKRGQDVTLRCDPISSHATLYWYQQALGQGPEFLTYFNYEAQPDKSGLPSDRFSAERPEGSISTLTIQRTEQRDSAMYRCASSPQGGETQYFGPGTRLLVL.

The V gene is TRBV5-1, the J gene TRBJ2-7; D not resolved. CDR3 size: 15 residues. V lost 0 bases, J lost 1 base, and 11 bases lay in between. CDR1 and CDR2 (germline): SGHRS, YFSETQ. The CDR3 region is CASSLGIQESYEQYF. The CDR3 nucleotides are TGCGCCAGCAGCTTGGGGATCCAGGAATCCTACGAGCAGTACTTC. The full variable domain, rest sourced from reference TRBV5-1 and TRBJ2-7, is KAGVTQTPRYLIKTRGQQVTLSCSPISGHRSVSWYQQTPGQGLQFLFEYFSETQRNKGNFPGRFSGRQFSNSRSEMNVSTLELGDSALYLCASSLGIQESYEQYFGPGTRLTVT.

The chain combines TRBV19 with TRBJ1-5; D gene unclear. The germline V gene encodes CDR1 LNHDA and CDR2 SQIVND (reference sequence). The CDR3 has 12 amino acids. V lost 0 bases and J 5 bases, leaving 2 bases between the germline ends. The CDR3 loop is CASSIEYQPQHF. The CDR3 DNA sequence: TGTGCCAGTAGTATAGAGTATCAGCCCCAGCATTTT.